This passage covers 6 T cell receptor beta chains from one sample sequenced in a study of T cell repertoires in cytomegalovirus infection. TCRdb redid the calling of the reads with MiXCR, one entry per CDR3 protein. The profile covers approximately 260,000 distinct CDR3 sequences, with about 20% appearing a single time and roughly a fifth taken by the ten largest. No antigen has been assigned to these receptors. The sequencing here drew on cultured PBMCs, taken from culture after CMV antigen stimulation. All receptors derive from a human donor in good health (CMV status not recorded). Some clones in this sample may be carry-over from other donors' samples.

This clonotype was detected a few times. J is TRBJ1-1 and V is TRBV4-2; the D gene is possibly TRBD1 (6 bases). Trimming took off 5 bases at V and 0 bases at J, with 16 bases between the two ends. This CDR3 is 16 amino acids long. Germline loops: CDR1 LGHNA, CDR2 YNFKEQ. The CDR3 nucleotides are TGTGCCAGCAGCTCCCAAACCGGGACATTGAACACTGAAGCTTTCTTT. The encoded protein is CASSSQTGTLNTEAFF.

This clonotype was recorded many times. This chain joins TRBV10-3 and TRBJ1-1, with no clear D. Per germline, CDR1 ENHRY and CDR2 SYGVKD. The CDR3 has 16 amino acids. V lost 5 bases and J 0 bases, leaving 16 bases between the germline ends. CDR3 nucleotides: TGTGCCATCAGTCCCACAACTGGAATGATGAACACTGAAGCTTTCTTT. Protein: CAISPTTGMMNTEAFF.

The chain joins TRBV4-1 to TRBJ1-4; D remains unclear. The V and J ends lost 0 bases and 8 bases respectively, with 19 bases between them. The CDR3 loop spans 17 amino acids. The germline CDR1 and CDR2 sequences are MGHRA and YSYEKL. The DNA for the CDR3 is TGCGCCAGCAGCCAAGATTATGCGAGTGCGTCTGAGGAAAAACTGTTTTTT. Its translation is CASSQDYASASEEKLFF.

This clonotype was found a few times. The chain combines TRBV2 with TRBJ2-5; 8 nucleotides line up with TRBD1. V shed 6 bases and J 5 bases; nucleotides not matched to a gene: 11. Germline V gives CDR1 SNHLY, CDR2 FYNNEI. The CDR3 sequence is 15 residues long. The CDR3 loop reads CASSDWTGSRETQYF. The CDR3 coding sequence is TGTGCCAGCAGCGACTGGACAGGGAGTCGGGAGACCCAGTACTTC.

This sequence joins TRBV19 and TRBJ2-1; 7 bases are shared with TRBD1. Germline V gene sequence: CDR1 LNHDA, CDR2 SQIVND (reference sequence). V was clipped by 3 bases and J by 6 bases; unmatched bases: 11. There are 16 residues in the CDR3. CDR3 residues: CASSIPNRGAFNEQFF. Here the CDR3 DNA reads TGTGCCAGTAGTATCCCGAACAGGGGAGCTTTCAATGAGCAGTTCTTC.

In this sample, this clonotype turned up a few times. The chain employs TRBV12-3 or TRBV12-4 and TRBJ1-6; possible D gene TRBD1, 5 bases. This CDR3 contains 15 residues. The ends were cut back, 5 bases at V and 5 bases at J, with 13 bases in the middle. CDR3 coding DNA: TGTGCCAGCAGTCCGGGGGGATCCAATAATTCACCCCTCCACTTT. Residues: CASSPGGSNNSPLHF.